Each of the 14 T cell receptor beta chains below was sequenced from the same sample in a study of T cells after yellow fever vaccination. TCRdb reprocessed the 5' RACE reads via MiXCR and lists one record per CDR3 protein. The sample holds hundreds of thousands of distinct CDR3 sequences, roughly 7.5% seen once. This specimen was PBMCs, taken about 41 days after the first yellow fever vaccination. Every receptor here comes from a man between 18 and 35 years old who received the YFV17D yellow fever vaccine.

This clonotype was seen repeatedly, ten times or more. V and J are TRBV5-1 and TRBJ1-1; 7 bases fit TRBD1. The ends lost 4 bases at V and 1 base at J; junction bases unmatched: 7. CDR1 is SGHRS and CDR2 is YFSETQ in the germline V gene. The CDR3 length is 15 residues. CDR3 nucleotides: TGCGCCAGCAGCCTAACCGGGACAGAGAACACTGAAGCTTTCTTT. This translates into CASSLTGTENTEAFF.

The V and J genes are TRBV29-1 and TRBJ2-1; a weak D match, TRBD2 (7 bases). The V and J ends lost 0 bases and 10 bases respectively, with 22 bases between them. Germline CDR1 reads SQVTM; CDR2 reads ANQGSEA. CDR3 size: 16 residues. CDR3 DNA sequence: TGCAGCGTTGAAGATCGAAAGGGTGGGGGGGCGCGGGAGCAGTTCTTC. It encodes CSVEDRKGGGAREQFF.

In this sample, this clonotype turned up a few times. V and J are TRBV7-2 and TRBJ1-1; TRBD1 might be the D (5 bases). The CDR3 sequence is 14 residues long. Per germline, CDR1 SGHTA and CDR2 FQGNSA. Trimming shortened V by 4 bases and J by 7 bases, and 16 bases separated the two germline ends. This CDR3 is CASSSRDWAVEAFF. CDR3 bases: TGTGCCAGCAGCTCACGGGACTGGGCGGTTGAAGCTTTCTTT.

This clonotype was recorded at least ten times. The rearrangement links TRBV29-1 to TRBJ2-1; possibly TRBD1 or TRBD2 for D (5 bases each). The CDR3 extends over 12 amino acids. Germline assignment: CDR1 SQVTM and CDR2 ANQGSEA. The germline V and J ends were trimmed by 5 bases and 12 bases, with 17 bases remaining between them. CDR3 sequence: CSVTGTLVGQFF. The CDR3, as DNA: TGCAGCGTTACCGGGACCCTTGTAGGGCAGTTCTTC.

The rearrangement links TRBV6-1 to TRBJ1-3; a weak D match, TRBD1 (5 bases). Per the germline V gene, CDR1 is MNHNS and CDR2 is SASEGT. Trimming shortened V by 7 bases and J by 2 bases, and 12 bases separated the two germline ends. The CDR3 consists of 14 residues. In nucleotides, the CDR3 is TGTGCCAGCACTCCAGGGATAACTGGAAACACCATATATTTT. Residues: CASTPGITGNTIYF.

At least ten counts were recorded for this clonotype. The V gene is TRBV5-1, the J gene TRBJ1-2, with 9 bases that match TRBD1. The CDR3 has 14 residues. The ends lost 2 bases at V and 2 bases at J; junction bases unmatched: 1. CDR1 SGHRS and CDR2 YFSETQ come from the germline V gene. CDR3 sequence reads: CASSFGTGNYGYTF. CDR3 DNA sequence: TGCGCCAGCAGCTTTGGGACAGGGAACTATGGCTACACCTTC.

The chain has TRBV28 and TRBJ2-3; no firm D call. This CDR3 is 12 amino acids long. The V end was cut by 5 bases, the J end by 2 bases, with 5 bases between. Germline V gene lookup returns CDR1 MDHEN and CDR2 SYDVKM. CDR3: CASSELTDTQYF. The CDR3 DNA reads as TGTGCCAGCAGTGAGCTCACAGATACGCAGTATTTT.

This clonotype was counted at least ten times. The DNA of the CDR3 is TGTGCCAGCAGCTTGGGATTAGCGGCAGAGACCCAGTACTTC. Residues: CASSLGLAAETQYF. V gene TRBV5-4 combines with J gene TRBJ2-5; possible D gene TRBD2, 6 bases. Trimming stripped 0 bases from V and 4 bases from J, with 10 bases between. The CDR3 is 14 amino acids. CDR1 and CDR2 (germline): SGHNT, YYREEE (reference sequence). The variable domain in full, with the rest retrieved from reference TRBV5-4 and TRBJ2-5, is ETGVTQSPTHLIKTRGQQVTLRCSSQSGHNTVSWYQQALGQGPQFIFQYYREEENGRGNFPPRFSGLQFPNYSSELNVNALELDDSALYLCASSLGLAAETQYFGPGTRLLVL.

This chain joins TRBV6-1 and TRBJ1-6; TRBD1 matches 9 bases. This CDR3 is built from 15 residues. With 4 bases clipped from V and 6 bases from J, the junction kept 4 bases outside the gene matches. From germline, CDR1 is MNHNS and CDR2 SASEGT. The CDR3 bases are TGTGCCAGCAGTGGGACAGGGGCCGGTAATTCACCCCTCCACTTT. As protein: CASSGTGAGNSPLHF.

This clonotype has at least ten counts. The chain links TRBV11-1 to TRBJ2-1; D is perhaps TRBD1 or TRBD2 (6 bases each). Germline values: CDR1 SGHAT, CDR2 FQDESV (reference sequence). V was cut by 5 bases and J by 6 bases, with 26 bases left in between. The CDR3 consists of 18 residues. CDR3 sequence reads: CASSPAGGGYRSLNEQFF. The CDR3 region has the DNA TGTGCCAGCAGCCCAGCAGGAGGGGGGTACCGATCGCTCAATGAGCAGTTCTTC.

The chain combines TRBV18 with TRBJ2-1; 9 nucleotides match TRBD1. Trimming took 3 bases from V and 0 from J; bases not matched to a gene: 6. In germline, CDR1 is KGHSH, CDR2 LQKENI. The CDR3 is 17 residues long. DNA of the CDR3: TGTGCCAGCTCACCGGACAGGGGCTGGAGCTCCTACAATGAGCAGTTCTTC. It is translated as CASSPDRGWSSYNEQFF.

The table lists this clonotype with many counts. The chain is built from TRBV7-9 and TRBJ2-5, with TRBD2 matching 14 bases. This CDR3 has 16 amino acids. Trimming took 5 bases from V and 4 from J; bases not matched to a gene: 6. Looked up from germline, CDR1 is SEHNR and CDR2 is FQNEAQ (reference sequence). CDR3 bases: TGTGCCAGCAGCCCCCCGGGACTAGCGGGGGTAGAGACCCAGTACTTC. This translates into CASSPPGLAGVETQYF. Drawing the rest from reference TRBV7-9 and TRBJ2-5, the complete variable domain is DTGVSQNPRHKITKRGQNVTFRCDPISEHNRLYWYRQTLGQGPEFLTYFQNEAQLEKSRLLSDRFSAERPKGSFSTLEIQRTEQGDSAMYLCASSPPGLAGVETQYFGPGTRLLVL.

This clonotype was found a few times. This sequence joins TRBV9 and TRBJ2-3; tentatively, D is TRBD1 (5 bases). The V end lost 0 bases, the J end lost 1 base, and 12 bases lay between the germline ends. The CDR3 consists of 16 residues. Looked up from germline, CDR1 is SGDLS and CDR2 is YYNGEE. CDR3 in amino acids: CASSVGSLQGTDTQYF. CDR3 nucleotides: TGTGCCAGCAGCGTAGGTTCCCTACAGGGCACAGATACGCAGTATTTT. The full variable domain, with the rest looked up from reference TRBV9 and TRBJ2-3, is DSGVTQTPKHLITATGQRVTLRCSPRSGDLSVYWYQQSLDQGLQFLIQYYNGEERAKGNILERFSAQQFPDLHSELNLSSLELGDSALYFCASSVGSLQGTDTQYFGPGTRLTVL.

This clonotype was seen more than once but under ten times. The chain links TRBV2 to TRBJ1-2; D uncertain. This CDR3 region has 14 residues. Germline V CDR1 and CDR2: SNHLY, FYNNEI. V lost 6 bases to trimming and J lost 4 bases, with 15 bases between them. CDR3 residues: CASRGPTRFYGYTF. The CDR3 bases are TGTGCCAGCAGGGGCCCAACTCGATTCTATGGCTACACCTTC.